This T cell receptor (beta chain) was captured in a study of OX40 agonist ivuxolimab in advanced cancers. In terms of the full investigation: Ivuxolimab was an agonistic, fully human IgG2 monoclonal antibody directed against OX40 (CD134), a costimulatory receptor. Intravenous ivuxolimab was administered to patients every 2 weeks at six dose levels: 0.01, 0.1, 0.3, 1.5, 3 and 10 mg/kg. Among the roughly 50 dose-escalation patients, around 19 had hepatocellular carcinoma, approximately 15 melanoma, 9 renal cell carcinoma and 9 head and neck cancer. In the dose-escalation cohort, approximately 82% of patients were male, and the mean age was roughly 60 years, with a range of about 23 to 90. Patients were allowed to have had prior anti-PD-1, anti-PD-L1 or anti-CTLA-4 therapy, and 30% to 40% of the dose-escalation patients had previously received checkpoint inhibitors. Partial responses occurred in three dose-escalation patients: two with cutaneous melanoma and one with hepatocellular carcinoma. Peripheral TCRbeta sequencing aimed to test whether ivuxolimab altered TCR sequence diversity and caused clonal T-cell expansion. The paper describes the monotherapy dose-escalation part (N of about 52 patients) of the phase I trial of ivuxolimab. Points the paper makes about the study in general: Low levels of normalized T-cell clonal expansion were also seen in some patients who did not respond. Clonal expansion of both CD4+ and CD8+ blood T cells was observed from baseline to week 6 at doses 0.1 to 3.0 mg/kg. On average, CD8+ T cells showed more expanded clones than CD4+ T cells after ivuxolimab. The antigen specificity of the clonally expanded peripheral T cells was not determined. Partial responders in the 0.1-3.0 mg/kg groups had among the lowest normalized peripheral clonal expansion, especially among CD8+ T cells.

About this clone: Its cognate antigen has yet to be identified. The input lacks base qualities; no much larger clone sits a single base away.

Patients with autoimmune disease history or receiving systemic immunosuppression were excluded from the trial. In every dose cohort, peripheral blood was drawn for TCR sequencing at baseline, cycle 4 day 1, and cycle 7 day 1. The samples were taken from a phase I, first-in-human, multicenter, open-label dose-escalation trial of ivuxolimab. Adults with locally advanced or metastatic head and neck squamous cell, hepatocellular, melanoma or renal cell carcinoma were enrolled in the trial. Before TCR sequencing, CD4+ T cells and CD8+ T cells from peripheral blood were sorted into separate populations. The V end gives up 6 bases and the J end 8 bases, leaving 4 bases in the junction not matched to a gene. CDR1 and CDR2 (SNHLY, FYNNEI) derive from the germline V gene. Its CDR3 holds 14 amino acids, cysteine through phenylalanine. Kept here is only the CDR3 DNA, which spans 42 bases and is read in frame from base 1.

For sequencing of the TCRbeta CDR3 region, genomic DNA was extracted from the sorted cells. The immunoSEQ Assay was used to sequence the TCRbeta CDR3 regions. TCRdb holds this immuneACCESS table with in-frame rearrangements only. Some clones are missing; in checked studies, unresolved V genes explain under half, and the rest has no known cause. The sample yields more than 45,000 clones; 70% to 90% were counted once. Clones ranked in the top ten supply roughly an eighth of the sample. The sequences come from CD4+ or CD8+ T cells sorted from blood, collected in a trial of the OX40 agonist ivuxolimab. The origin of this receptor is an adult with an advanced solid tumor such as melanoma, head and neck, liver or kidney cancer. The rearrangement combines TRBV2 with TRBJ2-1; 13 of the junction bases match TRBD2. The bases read TGTGCCAGCAGGGGGACTAGCGGGAAGCATGAGCAGTTCTTC. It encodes CASRGTSGKHEQFF.